A selection of T cell receptor beta chains follows, all from one sample in a study of beta chain features in type 1 diabetes. This table comes from immunoSEQ multiplex PCR, and its TCRdb copy is limited to in-frame clones, with some not included. Here the sample spans over 40,000 clones, roughly 70% being singletons. The sequencing sample was made of Tregs from blood. These receptors all stem from a woman younger than 30 with type 1 diabetes. Both conserved end residues are part of each CDR3. A D gene is named only where the DNA matches it firmly. The size field is filled for only some rows; it gives once, few, many or a size class.

>TRBV7-6|.|TRBJ2-1|.
CASSLEQANAFNEQFF
TGTGCCAGCAGCTTAGAACAGGCGAACGCCTTTAATGAGCAGTTCTTC
>TRBV9|.|TRBJ1-1|.
CASSAAISTEAFF
TGTGCCAGCAGCGCCGCGATATCGACTGAAGCTTTCTTT
>TRBV10-3|TRBD2|TRBJ2-1|few
CAISVRTSGTNEQFF
TGTGCCATCAGTGTCAGGACTAGCGGGACCAATGAGCAGTTCTTC
>TRBV4-1|TRBD2|TRBJ2-3|few
CASSPGLAGGLNTDTQYF
TGCGCCAGCAGCCCGGGACTAGCGGGGGGGTTGAACACAGATACGCAGTATTTT
>TRBV7-8|.|TRBJ2-5|.
CASRGGQETQYF
TGTGCCAGCCGCGGCGGGCAAGAGACCCAGTACTTC
>TRBV30|.|TRBJ2-1|.
CAWSADSYNEQFF
TGTGCCTGGAGTGCCGACAGTTACAATGAGCAGTTCTTC
>TRBV5-1|.|TRBJ2-1|.
CASSFSSGRLGNEQFF
TGCGCCAGCAGCTTCAGTAGCGGACGCCTGGGGAATGAGCAGTTCTTC
>TRBV5-1|TRBD1|TRBJ1-4|.
CASSLSGTDNEKLFF
TGCGCCAGCAGCTTGAGTGGGACAGATAATGAAAAACTGTTTTTT
>TRBV6-1|TRBD1|TRBJ2-3|.
CASSQDRAADTQYF
TGTGCCAGCAGTCAGGACAGGGCAGCGGATACGCAGTATTTT
>TRBV5-4|.|TRBJ1-1|few
CASSLQTRDNEAFF
TGTGCCAGCAGCTTACAAACCCGGGACAATGAAGCTTTCTTT
>TRBV5-1|TRBD1|TRBJ1-6|few
CASRWTGVNSPLHF
TGCGCCAGCAGATGGACAGGGGTAAATTCACCCCTCCACTTT
>TRBV7-6|.|TRBJ2-7|once
CASSLSWGGLYEQYF
TGTGCCAGCAGCTTATCGTGGGGGGGCCTGTACGAGCAGTACTTC
>TRBV5-6|.|TRBJ2-7|.
CASSSGLGGYEQYF
TGTGCCAGCAGCTCCGGGTTGGGGGGATACGAGCAGTACTTC
>TRBV4-3|.|TRBJ1-2|few
CASSQDWASYGYTF
TGCGCCAGCAGCCAAGATTGGGCCAGCTATGGCTACACCTTC
>TRBV4-2|.|TRBJ2-1|.
CASSQSAAVSPGDNEQFF
TGTGCCAGCAGCCAATCAGCGGCTGTGTCCCCCGGGGACAATGAGCAGTTCTTC
>TRBV19|.|TRBJ2-1|.
CASSISRLLSSYNEQFF
TGTGCCAGTAGTATTAGCCGGCTCCTAAGCTCCTACAATGAGCAGTTCTTC
>TRBV5-1|TRBD2|TRBJ2-7|.
CASSGGSSYEQYF
TGCGCCAGTTCGGGGGGGAGCTCCTACGAGCAGTACTTC
>TRBV19|.|TRBJ2-1|few
CASRVGTGVYEQFF
TGTGCCAGTAGGGTAGGAACGGGAGTCTATGAGCAGTTCTTC
>TRBV27|TRBD2|TRBJ2-7|.
CASSSPGLASYEQYF
TGTGCCAGCAGTTCCCCGGGACTAGCTTCCTACGAGCAGTACTTC
>TRBV7-2|.|TRBJ2-5|.
CASSWTQETQYF
TGTGCCAGCAGCTGGACACAAGAGACCCAGTACTTC
>TRBV7-9|.|TRBJ1-2|.
CASSLILDYTF
TGTGCCAGCAGCTTAATACTCGACTACACCTTC
>TRBV7-3|.|TRBJ2-3|few
CASSSFGQSADTQYF
TGTGCCAGCAGCTCCTTCGGACAATCCGCCGATACGCAGTATTTT
>TRBV6-6|TRBD1|TRBJ1-3|.
CASSYGQGSGNTIYF
TGTGCCAGCAGTTACGGACAGGGCTCTGGAAACACCATATATTTT
>TRBV4-3|.|TRBJ1-1|.
CASSQEFDRPTEAFF
TGCGCCAGCAGCCAAGAATTCGACAGACCCACTGAAGCTTTCTTT
>TRBV4-3|TRBD1|TRBJ1-2|.
CASSRQGYYGYTF
TGCGCCAGCAGCCGACAGGGGTACTATGGCTACACCTTC